These T cell receptor beta chains were read from a single sample in a study of cytomegalovirus exposure and HLA in healthy donors. Libraries were prepared by immunoSEQ multiplex PCR; TCRdb keeps only in-frame clonotypes and omits some of them. The data show roughly 170,000 clones, with around 80% seen just once and approximately 13% held by the top ten. The sequenced sample was PBMCs. All receptors derive from a woman between 50 and 59 years old in good health and CMV-seropositive. Each CDR3 is given with its conserved first and last residue. A D gene is named only where the DNA matches it firmly. Rows may omit the clone size; those that give it use once, few, many or a size class.

clone_size j_call v_call d_call cdr3_nt cdr3_aa
. TRBJ2-2 TRBV7-2 . TGTGCCAGCAGCCAGGGCGGCCTGAACACCGGGGAGCTGTTTTTT CASSQGGLNTGELFF
. TRBJ2-5 TRBV6-5 TRBD2 TGTGCCAGCAGTTACTCGACTAGCGGGGGAGTAGAGACCCAGTACTTC CASSYSTSGGVETQYF
few TRBJ2-2 TRBV5-1 TRBD1 TGCGCCAGCAGCCTGACAGGGCGCGGGACCGGGGAGCTGTTTTTT CASSLTGRGTGELFF
. TRBJ1-2 TRBV2 . TGTGCCAGCAGTGAGGGGAGGGGGAACTATGGCTACACCTTC CASSEGRGNYGYTF
. TRBJ2-1 TRBV7-9 TRBD2 TGTGCCAGCAGCAATACCGGGACTACTGTCAGAGAGCAGTTCTTC CASSNTGTTVREQFF
few TRBJ2-1 TRBV19 . TGTGCCAGTAGTATCGGTGGGCCAGGGTATCAGTTCTTC CASSIGGPGYQFF
few TRBJ1-2 TRBV7-9 . TGTGCCAGCAGCTTAGGAGGTCGGTACTATGGCTACACCTTC CASSLGGRYYGYTF
. TRBJ2-6 TRBV9 . TGTGCCAGCAGCCCCTGGGGGGGCCAGTCGTCTGGGGCCAACGTCCTGACTTTC CASSPWGGQSSGANVLTF
. TRBJ2-3 TRBV5-1 TRBD2 TGCGCCAGCAGCTTAATTAGCGGGGGGGTAGATACGCAGTATTTT CASSLISGGVDTQYF
. TRBJ2-3 TRBV4-1 TRBD2 TGCGCCAGCAGCCTTGGACTAGCGGGGGGCCCCACAGATACGCAGTATTTT CASSLGLAGGPTDTQYF
few TRBJ2-6 TRBV7-3 . TGTGCCAGCAGCTCCGGACTCTCCTCTGGGGCCAACGTCCTGACTTTC CASSSGLSSGANVLTF
. TRBJ2-1 TRBV25-1 . TGTGCCAGCAGTGAAGAGGGTGGCTCCTACAATGAGCAGTTCTTC CASSEEGGSYNEQFF
once TRBJ1-4 TRBV2 TRBD1 TGTGCCAGCGACAGGGAAGGGAAGCCTAATGAAAAACTGTTTTTT CASDREGKPNEKLFF
once TRBJ2-7 TRBV29-1 TRBD2 TGCAGCGTTGTAGCGGGGGGGCTAACCTACGAGCAGTACTTC CSVVAGGLTYEQYF
once TRBJ2-2 TRBV5-1 . TGCGCCTCCTATCCTTTCGCGTCAAGATCGAACACCGGGGAGCTGTTTTTT CASYPFASRSNTGELFF
. TRBJ2-2 TRBV6-1 . TGTGCCAGCAGGCCTCCAGGGGTCGGCACCGGGGAGCTGTTTTTT CASRPPGVGTGELFF
. TRBJ2-3 TRBV7-3 TRBD2 TGTGCCAGCAGCTCCGGACTAGGCACAGATACGCAGTATTTT CASSSGLGTDTQYF
. TRBJ2-7 TRBV5-1 TRBD2 TGCGCCAGCAGCGATGGACTAGCGGGGGGCTCCCGACACGAGCAGTACTTC CASSDGLAGGSRHEQYF
. TRBJ1-1 TRBV7-8 . TGTGCCAGCAGCTGGGGGCGCACTGAAGCTTTCTTT CASSWGRTEAFF
. TRBJ2-7 TRBV27 . TGTGCCGGACGACAGGCTTTGTACGAGCAGTACTTC CAGRQALYEQYF
. TRBJ2-7 TRBV11-2 TRBD1 TGTGCCAGCAGCTTAGCAGGACAGGGGTCCTACGAGCAGTACTTC CASSLAGQGSYEQYF
. TRBJ2-7 TRBV2 TRBD1 TGTGCCAGCAGTGGGGACAGAAGGACCTACGAGCAGTACTTC CASSGDRRTYEQYF
. TRBJ2-5 TRBV30 . TGTGCCTGGAGTAAGGACAGTAGAGAGACCCAGTACTTC CAWSKDSRETQYF
. TRBJ2-7 TRBV10-2 . TGCGCCACTTGGGACACAACCTACGAGCAGTACTTC CATWDTTYEQYF
. TRBJ1-2 TRBV6-5 . TGTGCCAGCAGCAGTATCCCTAACTATGGCTACACCTTC CASSSIPNYGYTF
once TRBJ1-2 TRBV5-4 . TGTGCCAGCAGTCCCCGGGACACCTCTGTCTATGGCTACACCTTC CASSPRDTSVYGYTF
. TRBJ2-3 TRBV10-3 TRBD1 TGTGCCATCAGTGGGATGGGACAGGGCACAGATACGCAGTATTTT CAISGMGQGTDTQYF
. TRBJ1-2 TRBV19 . TGTGCCAGTAGTAGAGCGATCAACTATGGCTACACCTTC CASSRAINYGYTF
. TRBJ2-5 TRBV5-1 . TGCGCCAGCAGCCCGACCGAGACTAGACAAGAGACCCAGTACTTC CASSPTETRQETQYF
once TRBJ2-3 TRBV12-5 TRBD1 TGTGCTAGTGGTTGGACAGGCGTTGAAACCACAGATACGCAGTATTTT CASGWTGVETTDTQYF
. TRBJ2-1 TRBV19 . TGTGCCAGTAGTATAGCGGTAGGGGGCTACAATGAGCAGTTCTTC CASSIAVGGYNEQFF
. TRBJ1-5 TRBV30 . TGTGCCTGGGAGACAGGCCCTAATCAGCCCCAGCATTTT CAWETGPNQPQHF
. TRBJ2-3 TRBV6-5 . TGTGCCAGCAGTTACTCCGGGGGAAGCACAGATACGCAGTATTTT CASSYSGGSTDTQYF
. TRBJ2-5 TRBV6-6 TRBD2 TGTGCCAGCAGTTATTCCCAACTAGCGGGGTCGGAGACCCAGTACTTC CASSYSQLAGSETQYF
once TRBJ2-1 TRBV6-5 . TGTGCCAGTGCTCCTGAATTACCGAGTGAGCAGTTCTTC CASAPELPSEQFF
. TRBJ2-7 TRBV5-6 TRBD1 TGTGCCAGCAGCCCTCCGGGACAGAGCTACGAGCAGTACTTC CASSPPGQSYEQYF
. TRBJ2-5 TRBV5-1 TRBD2 TGCGCCAGCAGCTCGGTACCTAGCGGGGGGGCCCAAGAGACCCAGTACTTC CASSSVPSGGAQETQYF
. TRBJ2-7 TRBV5-1 TRBD2 TGCGCCAGCAGCTTAGGAGCGGGGACCTACGAGCAGTACTTC CASSLGAGTYEQYF
. TRBJ2-5 TRBV5-1 . TGCGCCAGCAGCATTAGCGTAGAAGAGACCCAGTACTTC CASSISVEETQYF
few TRBJ2-2 TRBV5-1 TRBD1 TGCGCCAGCAGCATGTCCGGGACAGACACCGGGGAGCTGTTTTTT CASSMSGTDTGELFF
. TRBJ1-3 TRBV15 TRBD1 TGTGCCACCAGCGGACAGGGTTCAGGAAACACCATATATTTT CATSGQGSGNTIYF
few TRBJ2-3 TRBV25-1 . TGTGCCAGACAAGATGGCGGGGGCTTAGATACGCAGTATTTT CARQDGGGLDTQYF
once TRBJ1-2 TRBV6-5 TRBD1 TGTGCCAGCAGTTACTCTCGGACAGGGGCTTCCTATGGCTACACCTTC CASSYSRTGASYGYTF
. TRBJ1-1 TRBV5-1 . TGCGCCAGCAGCTTGGGGGCAGGGGAAAACACTGAAGCTTTCTTT CASSLGAGENTEAFF
. TRBJ1-2 TRBV6-4 . TGTGCCAGCAGTGACTCTGTTACGGGGGGCCGGGGCTACACCTTC CASSDSVTGGRGYTF
. TRBJ1-1 TRBV19 . TGTGCCAGTAGTTGGGACATGAACACTGAAGCTTTCTTT CASSWDMNTEAFF